This TCR beta chain was sequenced for a study of T cell responses to AZD1222 COVID-19 vaccine. Study outcomes and limitations: The study sampled repertoires only after the peak T cell response.

This table comes from immunoSEQ multiplex PCR, and its TCRdb copy is limited to in-frame clones, with some not included. The table records roughly 100,000 clones, 89% of them present only once. On this clone itself: Its matching antigen is unknown.

This receptor was obtained from an adult who received the AZD1222 COVID-19 vaccine. The specimen was peripheral blood, collected 28 days after the second AZD1222 dose.

The CDR3 nucleotides are TGCGCCAGCCATCTGGGGGGAGGCCGAGAGACCCAGTACTTC. This sequence encodes CASHLGGGRETQYF. The gene calls are TRBV5-1 and TRBJ2-5; a weak D match, TRBD2 (6 bases). Germline V gene data show CDR1 as SGHRS and CDR2 as YFSETQ. This CDR3 is 14 amino acids long. Trimming removed 7 bases from V and 4 bases from J, with 17 bases in between.